These 19 T cell receptor beta chains came from one sample sequenced in a study of T cell responses to AZD1222 COVID-19 vaccine. The method was immunoSEQ multiplex PCR; TCRdb's version includes in-frame clones alone and lacks a portion of them. The sample holds 150,000 or so clones; about 87% are singletons and the top ten take around 2.3%. The material was peripheral blood, obtained on day 0 of AZD1222 vaccination. These receptors originate from an adult in good health.

The CDR3 coding sequence is TGTGCCAGCAGCTCCCCCGGGCAGCCCCAGCATTTT. The encoded protein is CASSSPGQPQHF. The chain is built from TRBV6-6 and TRBJ1-5; D unresolved. V lost 6 bases, J lost 7 bases, and 10 bases lay in between. The CDR3 sequence is 12 residues long. Germline-derived CDR1 and CDR2 are MNHNY and SVGAGI (reference sequence).

This chain uses TRBV5-6 with TRBJ2-3, with 8 bases matching TRBD1. V lost 1 base, J lost 6 bases, and 10 bases stayed unmatched. The CDR3 has 16 amino acids. Per germline, CDR1 SGHDT and CDR2 YYEEEE. CDR3 residues: CASSLLRTGPRDTQYF. The CDR3, as DNA: TGTGCCAGCAGCTTGTTACGGACAGGGCCTAGGGATACGCAGTATTTT.

The J gene is TRBJ1-2, the V gene TRBV6-6; D not resolved. This CDR3 region has 10 residues. Germline V gene data show CDR1 as MNHNY and CDR2 as SVGAGI (reference sequence). V was clipped by 11 bases and J by 5 bases, with 9 bases between them. CDR3 amino acids: CAANGYGYTF. The DNA for the CDR3 is TGTGCCGCGAACGGGTATGGCTACACCTTC.

V gene TRBV10-3 combines with J gene TRBJ1-1; no reliable D call. The CDR3 runs to 14 residues. V lost 2 bases, J lost 6 bases, and 13 bases lay in between. Germline V gene lookup returns CDR1 ENHRY and CDR2 SYGVKD. This chain's CDR3 is CAISEGLMGPEAFF. The CDR3, as DNA: TGTGCCATCAGTGAGGGACTAATGGGTCCTGAAGCTTTCTTT.

The J gene is TRBJ1-2, the V gene TRBV4-3; D gene ambiguous. The V end was cut by 4 bases, the J end by 0 bases, with 9 bases between. In germline, CDR1 is LGHNA, CDR2 YSLEER. The CDR3 sequence is 14 residues long. The CDR3 reads CASSPQVTNYGYTF. The CDR3 DNA reads TGCGCCAGCAGCCCACAAGTTACTAACTATGGCTACACCTTC.

This chain joins TRBV6-5 and TRBJ1-3; D is undetermined. The germline V and J ends were trimmed by 6 bases and 0 bases, with 9 bases remaining between them. Germline V gives CDR1 MNHEY, CDR2 SVGAGI. The CDR3 spans 14 residues. CDR3 region: CASRRESSGNTIYF. As DNA, the CDR3 is TGTGCCAGCAGACGAGAGAGCTCTGGAAACACCATATATTTT.

Only one count was recorded for this clone. V usage is TRBV7-8 and J usage is TRBJ1-1, with 8 positions matching TRBD1. This CDR3 is 16 amino acids long. J was trimmed by 4 bases and V by 4 bases; bases with no gene match: 11. Germline assignment: CDR1 SGHVS and CDR2 FQNEAQ. The CDR3 DNA reads TGTGCCAGCAGCTCGATTAGGACAGGGTCGGTCACTGAAGCTTTCTTT. Amino acids: CASSSIRTGSVTEAFF.

The rearrangement joins TRBV19 to TRBJ1-5; the match to TRBD1 covers 7 bases. The CDR3 consists of 16 residues. The germline V gene has CDR1 LNHDA and CDR2 SQIVND (reference sequence). V was clipped by 6 bases and J by 2 bases; unmatched bases: 10. The CDR3 spells CASSLYRGSGNQPQHF. CDR3 nucleotides: TGTGCCAGTAGCCTCTACAGGGGCTCGGGCAATCAGCCCCAGCATTTT. Filled out from reference TRBV19 and TRBJ1-5, the complete variable domain reads DGGITQSPKYLFRKEGQNVTLSCEQNLNHDAMYWYRQDPGQGLRLIYYSQIVNDFQKGDIAEGYSVSREKKESFPLTVTSAQKNPTAFYLCASSLYRGSGNQPQHFGDGTRLSIL.

J is TRBJ1-4 and V is TRBV14; no reliable D call. The CDR3 runs 13 residues. Trimming removed 4 bases at V and 7 bases at J, with 10 bases between. Germline V gene lookup returns CDR1 SGHDN and CDR2 FVKESK. CDR3 loop: CASSRGLGEKLFF. In nucleotides, the CDR3 is TGTGCCAGCAGCCGAGGCCTGGGTGAAAAACTGTTTTTT.

This chain connects TRBV28 to TRBJ2-6, with 10 bases fitting TRBD2. Germline loops: CDR1 MDHEN, CDR2 SYDVKM. V lost 4 bases, J lost 0 bases, and 6 bases stayed unmatched. This CDR3 spans 18 amino acids. The CDR3 region is CASSSPAGGYSGANVLTF. In DNA form, the CDR3 reads TGTGCCAGCAGTTCACCAGCGGGAGGGTACTCTGGGGCCAACGTCCTGACTTTC.

This chain connects TRBV6-5 to TRBJ2-7; 14 bases line up with TRBD2. The length of the CDR3 is 15 residues. The J segment lost 2 bases and the V segment lost 7 bases, leaving 4 bases of the junction unmatched. Germline CDR1 and CDR2: MNHEY and SVGAGI. The CDR3 sequence is CASKRGLAGAYEQYF. DNA of the CDR3: TGTGCCAGCAAGAGGGGACTAGCGGGAGCCTACGAGCAGTACTTC.

V gene TRBV6-4 combines with J gene TRBJ2-7, with D perhaps given as TRBD1 or TRBD2 (5 bases each). Germline values: CDR1 MRHNA, CDR2 SNTAGT. Trimming removed 5 bases from V and 3 bases from J, with 14 bases in between. CDR3 size: 14 residues. The CDR3 DNA is TGTGCCAGCAGTTTGAGAGGGGACGACTACGAGCAGTACTTC. It codes for CASSLRGDDYEQYF.

The rearrangement links TRBV7-3 to TRBJ1-1; D is unresolved. Germline V gene data show CDR1 as SGHTA and CDR2 as FQGTGA. The V gene lost 5 bases and the J gene lost 1 base, with 11 bases spanning the gap. The length of the CDR3 is 14 residues. The CDR3 is CASSPSGENTEAFF. The CDR3 DNA reads TGTGCCAGCAGCCCAAGCGGGGAGAACACTGAAGCTTTCTTT.

V and J are TRBV6-5 and TRBJ2-2; no firm D call. The CDR3 extends over 13 amino acids. Trimming shortened V by 10 bases and J by 1 base, and 10 bases separated the two germline ends. Germline CDR1 is MNHEY and CDR2 is SVGAGI. The CDR3 coding sequence is TGTGCCACCAGACGGTTGAACACCGGGGAGCTGTTTTTT. Protein sequence: CATRRLNTGELFF.

The chain combines TRBV19 with TRBJ1-5, with D perhaps matching TRBD1 (6 bases). Germline-derived CDR1 and CDR2 are LNHDA and SQIVND (reference sequence). The CDR3 runs 13 residues. Deletions cut 7 bases from V and 2 bases from J, with 9 bases between. CDR3 nucleotide sequence: TGTGCCAGTAAAGGACAGCGCAATCAGCCCCAGCATTTT. As protein: CASKGQRNQPQHF. Combining the CDR3 with reference TRBV19 and TRBJ1-5 gives the whole variable domain DGGITQSPKYLFRKEGQNVTLSCEQNLNHDAMYWYRQDPGQGLRLIYYSQIVNDFQKGDIAEGYSVSREKKESFPLTVTSAQKNPTAFYLCASKGQRNQPQHFGDGTRLSIL.

This clone turned up a few times. The CDR3 sequence: CSAGQTQETQYF. Written as DNA, the CDR3 is TGCAGCGCCGGACAGACTCAAGAGACCCAGTACTTC. The chain joins TRBV29-1 to TRBJ2-5, with D possibly matching TRBD1 (6 bases). The CDR3 is 12 residues long. Germline-derived CDR1 and CDR2 are SQVTM and ANQGSEA. Trimming shortened V by 7 bases and J by 2 bases, and 11 bases separated the two germline ends.

The rearrangement uses TRBV3-1 (or the pseudogene TRBV3-2) and TRBJ1-2; D is unclear. V was pared by 4 bases and J by 7 bases, with 13 bases between. Germline V CDR1 and CDR2: LGHDT, YNNKEL (reference sequence). The CDR3 totals 13 residues. The CDR3 reads CASSPIVSGGYTF. CDR3 sequence (DNA): TGTGCCAGCAGCCCGATCGTCTCGGGTGGCTACACCTTC.

The chain carries TRBV30 and TRBJ1-1, with 9 bases fitting TRBD1. The V segment lost 5 bases and the J segment 10 bases; nucleotides outside the gene matches: 11. Germline CDR1 reads GTSNPN; CDR2 reads SVGIG (reference sequence). The length of the CDR3 is 13 residues. The CDR3 sequence: CAWAPGQGLIAFF. The CDR3 region has the DNA TGTGCCTGGGCCCCGGGACAGGGTTTGATAGCTTTCTTT.

The rearrangement links TRBV7-6 to TRBJ2-1; D possibly corresponds to TRBD2 (7 bases). The V gene lost 5 bases and the J gene lost 5 bases, with 19 bases spanning the gap. Germline CDR1 is SGHVS and CDR2 is FNYEAQ. This CDR3 comprises 16 residues. The CDR3 sequence: CASSLGGGGRNNEQFF. DNA of the CDR3: TGTGCCAGCAGCCTAGGGGGGGGCGGAAGAAACAATGAGCAGTTCTTC.